A single sample is the source of the 4 T cell receptor beta chains below, sequenced in a study of T cell clones after liver transplantation. The method was immunoSEQ multiplex PCR; TCRdb's version includes in-frame clones alone and lacks a portion of them. The sample comprises tens of thousands of clones, approximately 87% of which are singletons, and 2.5% to 3.5% rests with the top ten. Sequenced material: CD4+ T cells from blood, taken at the 22-month timepoint. Receptors were obtained from a human patient who received a liver transplant. Part of the T cell pool may stem from the graft donor.

This sequence joins TRBV5-6 and TRBJ1-2, with TRBD1 identical over 7 bases. After removal of 4 bases from V and 4 bases from J, the junction contained 7 bases not matched to a gene. CDR3 size: 14 residues. CDR1 and CDR2 from the germline V gene are SGHDT and YYEEEE. CDR3 in amino acids: CASSLLDRPYGYTF. The CDR3 DNA is TGTGCCAGCAGCCTCTTGGACAGGCCCTATGGCTACACCTTC.

This clone was detected only a few times. Different DNA sequences within this sample yield the same CDR3. The chain combines TRBV9 with TRBJ2-3; 7 bases map to TRBD2. Trimming cost V 0 bases and J 3 bases; bases outside gene matches: 4. This CDR3 contains 15 residues. In germline, CDR1 is SGDLS, CDR2 YYNGEE. CDR3: CASSVVAGVTDTQYF. DNA of the CDR3: TGTGCCAGCAGCGTAGTGGCGGGAGTAACAGATACGCAGTATTTT.

The gene calls are TRBV5-1 and TRBJ2-2, with D tentatively TRBD1 or TRBD2 (5 bases each). Germline values: CDR1 SGHRS, CDR2 YFSETQ. This CDR3 contains 16 residues. The V and J ends lost 2 bases and 0 bases respectively, with 11 bases between them. Written as DNA, the CDR3 is TGCGCCAGCAGCTTTCGGGACCCCTCGAACACCGGGGAGCTGTTTTTT. Translation: CASSFRDPSNTGELFF. Variable domain in full (rest from reference TRBV5-1 and TRBJ2-2): KAGVTQTPRYLIKTRGQQVTLSCSPISGHRSVSWYQQTPGQGLQFLFEYFSETQRNKGNFPGRFSGRQFSNSRSEMNVSTLELGDSALYLCASSFRDPSNTGELFFGEGSRLTVL.

This clone appeared a few times. The chain couples TRBV6-1 to TRBJ2-2; 8 positions agree with TRBD2. Germline CDR1 MNHNS, CDR2 SASEGT. This CDR3 is built from 13 residues. The V gene end was trimmed by 4 bases and the J gene end by 7 bases; junction bases not matched to a gene: 2. The DNA of the CDR3 is TGTGCCAGCAGTGGGACTAGCAGCGGGGAGCTGTTTTTT. This encodes CASSGTSSGELFF.